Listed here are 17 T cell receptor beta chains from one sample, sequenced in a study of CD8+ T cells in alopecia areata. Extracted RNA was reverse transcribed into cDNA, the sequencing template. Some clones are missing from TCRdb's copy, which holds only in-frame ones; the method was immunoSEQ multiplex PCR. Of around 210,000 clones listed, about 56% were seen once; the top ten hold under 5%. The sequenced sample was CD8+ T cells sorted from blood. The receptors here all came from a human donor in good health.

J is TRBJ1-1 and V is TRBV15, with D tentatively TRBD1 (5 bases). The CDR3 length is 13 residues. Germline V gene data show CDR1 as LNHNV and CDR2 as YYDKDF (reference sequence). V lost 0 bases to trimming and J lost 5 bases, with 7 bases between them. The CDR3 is CATSRDGGTEAFF. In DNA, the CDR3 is TGTGCCACCAGCAGAGATGGGGGGACTGAAGCTTTCTTT.

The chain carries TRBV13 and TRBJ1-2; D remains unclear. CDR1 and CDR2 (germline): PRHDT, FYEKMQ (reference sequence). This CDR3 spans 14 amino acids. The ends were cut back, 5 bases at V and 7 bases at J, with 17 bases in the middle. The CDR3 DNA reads TGTGCCAGCAGCCCCGGGCCCTCAAGTGGTGGCTACACCTTC. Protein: CASSPGPSSGGYTF. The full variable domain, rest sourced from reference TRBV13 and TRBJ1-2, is AAGVIQSPRHLIKEKRETATLKCYPIPRHDTVYWYQQGPGQDPQFLISFYEKMQSDKGSIPDRFSAQQFSDYHSELNMSSLELGDSALYFCASSPGPSSGGYTFGSGTRLTVV.

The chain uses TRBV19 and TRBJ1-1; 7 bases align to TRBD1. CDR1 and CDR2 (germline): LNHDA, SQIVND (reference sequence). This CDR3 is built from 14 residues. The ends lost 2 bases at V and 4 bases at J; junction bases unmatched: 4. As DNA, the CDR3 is TGTGCCAGTAGTATATCAGGGGGGAGCACTGAAGCTTTCTTT. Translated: CASSISGGSTEAFF.

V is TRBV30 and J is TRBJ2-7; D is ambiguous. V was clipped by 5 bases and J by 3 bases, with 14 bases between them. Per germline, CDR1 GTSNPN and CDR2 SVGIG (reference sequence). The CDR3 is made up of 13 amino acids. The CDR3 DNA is TGTGCCTGGGGCCCTGTAGCAAACTACGAGCAGTACTTC. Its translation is CAWGPVANYEQYF.

The CDR3: CASSQPSTDRDSEKLFF. DNA of the CDR3: TGCGCCAGCAGCCAACCTAGCACTGACAGGGATAGTGAAAAACTGTTTTTT. J is TRBJ1-4 and V is TRBV4-1; 7 nucleotides agree with TRBD1. The CDR3 contains 17 residues. The J segment lost 7 bases and the V segment lost 2 bases, leaving 13 bases of the junction unmatched. The germline gives CDR1 MGHRA, CDR2 YSYEKL.

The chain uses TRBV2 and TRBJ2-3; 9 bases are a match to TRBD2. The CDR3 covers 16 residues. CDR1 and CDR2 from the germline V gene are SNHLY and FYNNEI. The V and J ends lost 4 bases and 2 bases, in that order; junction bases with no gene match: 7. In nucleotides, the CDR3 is TGTGCCAGCAGTGTATTGGCGGGGGGGAACACAGATACGCAGTATTTT. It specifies CASSVLAGGNTDTQYF. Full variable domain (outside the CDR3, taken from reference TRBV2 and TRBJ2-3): EPEVTQTPSHQVTQMGQEVILRCVPISNHLYFYWYRQILGQKVEFLVSFYNNEISEKSEIFDDQFSVERPDGSNFTLKIRSTKLEDSAMYFCASSVLAGGNTDTQYFGPGTRLTVL.

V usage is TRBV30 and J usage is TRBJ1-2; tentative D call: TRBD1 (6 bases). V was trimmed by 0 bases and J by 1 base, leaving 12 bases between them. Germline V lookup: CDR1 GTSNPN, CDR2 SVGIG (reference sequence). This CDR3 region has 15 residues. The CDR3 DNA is TGTGCCTGGAGTGTGAGGGGGGCAGTTAACTATGGCTACACCTTC. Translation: CAWSVRGAVNYGYTF.

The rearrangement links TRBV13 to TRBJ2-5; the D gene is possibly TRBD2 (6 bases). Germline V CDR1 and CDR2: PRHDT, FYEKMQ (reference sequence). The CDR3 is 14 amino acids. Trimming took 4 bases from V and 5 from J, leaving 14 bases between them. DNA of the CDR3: TGTGCCAGCAGCTCTTCGACTAGTGGGGAGACCCAGTACTTC. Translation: CASSSSTSGETQYF.

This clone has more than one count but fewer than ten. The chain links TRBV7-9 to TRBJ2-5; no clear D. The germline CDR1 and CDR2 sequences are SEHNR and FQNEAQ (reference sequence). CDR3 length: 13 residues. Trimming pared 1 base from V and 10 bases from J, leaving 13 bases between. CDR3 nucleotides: TGTGCCAGCAGCTTAGGCGTCGAACCTGACCAGTACTTC. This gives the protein CASSLGVEPDQYF.

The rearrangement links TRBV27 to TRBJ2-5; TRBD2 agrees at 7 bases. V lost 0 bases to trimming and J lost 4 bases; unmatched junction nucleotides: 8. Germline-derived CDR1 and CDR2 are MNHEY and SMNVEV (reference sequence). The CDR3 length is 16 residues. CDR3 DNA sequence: TGTGCCAGCAGTTTATCGGCTTCGGGGGGTGGAGAGACCCAGTACTTC. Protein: CASSLSASGGGETQYF.

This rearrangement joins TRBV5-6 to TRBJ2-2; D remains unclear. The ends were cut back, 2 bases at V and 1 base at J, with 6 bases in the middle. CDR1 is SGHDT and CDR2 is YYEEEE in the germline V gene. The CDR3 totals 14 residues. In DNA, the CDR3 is TGTGCCAGCAGCTTCCTCCAGAACACCGGGGAGCTGTTTTTT. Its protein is CASSFLQNTGELFF. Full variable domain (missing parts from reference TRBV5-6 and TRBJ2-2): DAGVTQSPTHLIKTRGQQVTLRCSPKSGHDTVSWYQQALGQGPQFIFQYYEEEERQRGNFPDRFSGHQFPNYSSELNVNALLLGDSALYLCASSFLQNTGELFFGEGSRLTVL.

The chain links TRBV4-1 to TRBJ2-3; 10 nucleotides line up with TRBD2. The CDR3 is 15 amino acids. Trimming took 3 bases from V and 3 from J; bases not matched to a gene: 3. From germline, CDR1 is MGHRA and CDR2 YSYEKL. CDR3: CASSQRLAGTDTQYF. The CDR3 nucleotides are TGCGCCAGCAGCCAGCGACTAGCGGGTACAGATACGCAGTATTTT.

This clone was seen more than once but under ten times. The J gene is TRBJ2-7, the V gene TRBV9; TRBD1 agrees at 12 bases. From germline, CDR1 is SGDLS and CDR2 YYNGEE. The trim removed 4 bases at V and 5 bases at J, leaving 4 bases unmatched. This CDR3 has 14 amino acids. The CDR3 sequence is CASSTGTGGDEQYF. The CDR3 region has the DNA TGTGCCAGCAGCACCGGGACAGGGGGCGACGAGCAGTACTTC.

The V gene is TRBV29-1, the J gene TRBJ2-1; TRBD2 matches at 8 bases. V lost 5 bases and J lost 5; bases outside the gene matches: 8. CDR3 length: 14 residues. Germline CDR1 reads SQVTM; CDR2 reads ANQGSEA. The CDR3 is CSVRSGGTNNEQFF. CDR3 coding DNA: TGCAGCGTTCGAAGCGGGGGTACAAACAATGAGCAGTTCTTC.

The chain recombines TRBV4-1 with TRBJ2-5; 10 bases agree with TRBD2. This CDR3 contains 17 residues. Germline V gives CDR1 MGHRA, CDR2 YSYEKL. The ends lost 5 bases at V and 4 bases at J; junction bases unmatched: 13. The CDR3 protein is CASSSQKTSGWGETQYF. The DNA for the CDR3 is TGCGCCAGCAGCTCTCAAAAGACTAGCGGGTGGGGAGAGACCCAGTACTTC.

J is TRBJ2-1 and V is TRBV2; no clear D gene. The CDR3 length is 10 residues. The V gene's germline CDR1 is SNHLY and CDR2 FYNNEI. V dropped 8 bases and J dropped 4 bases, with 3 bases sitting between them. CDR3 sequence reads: CASEYNEQFF. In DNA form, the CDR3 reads TGTGCCAGCGAGTACAATGAGCAGTTCTTC.

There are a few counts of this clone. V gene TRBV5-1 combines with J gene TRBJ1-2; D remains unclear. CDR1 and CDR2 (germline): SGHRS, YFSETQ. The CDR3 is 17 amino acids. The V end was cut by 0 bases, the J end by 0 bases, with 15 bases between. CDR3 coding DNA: TGCGCCAGCAGCTTGGCCAGTGGGCAGCACTCTAACTATGGCTACACCTTC. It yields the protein CASSLASGQHSNYGYTF.